The 19 T cell receptor beta chains listed next were all sequenced from one sample in a study of blood T cell repertoires in COVID-19. Measured with immunoSEQ multiplex PCR; TCRdb has only the in-frame clones, and not every one. Of 160,000 or so clones in the sample, approximately 82% were seen once. Material for sequencing was PBMCs or T cells enriched from blood (not recorded which). The receptors derive from a man aged 50 or older who had recovered from COVID-19.

By share of the sample, this clone is large. The V gene is TRBV19, the J gene TRBJ2-1; 10 bases are shared with TRBD2. Germline lookup yields CDR1 LNHDA and CDR2 SQIVND (reference sequence). With 5 bases clipped from V and 4 bases from J, the junction kept 2 bases outside the gene matches. This CDR3 spans 14 amino acids. The CDR3 spells CASSLLAGYNEQFF. The CDR3 coding sequence is TGTGCCAGTAGTCTACTAGCGGGATACAATGAGCAGTTCTTC.

The V and J genes are TRBV6-5 and TRBJ1-4; 9 bases map to TRBD1. The germline gives CDR1 MNHEY, CDR2 SVGAGI. This CDR3 is built from 16 residues. J gave up 4 bases and V 3 bases, and 6 bases lay outside the gene matches. CDR3 in amino acids: CASSYRDRADNEKLFF. The CDR3 DNA sequence: TGTGCCAGCAGTTATAGGGACAGGGCAGATAATGAAAAACTGTTTTTT.

The chain employs TRBV7-3 and TRBJ2-3; 9 bases line up with TRBD1. Germline V lookup: CDR1 SGHTA, CDR2 FQGTGA. The trim removed 3 bases at V and 8 bases at J, leaving 9 bases unmatched. This CDR3 spans 15 amino acids. The CDR3 DNA reads as TGTGCCAGCAGCTTTATGGGACAGGGATCTGGTACGCAGTATTTT. Its translation is CASSFMGQGSGTQYF.

This clone was seen just once. This chain links TRBV3-1 (or the pseudogene TRBV3-2) with TRBJ2-5, with 10 positions matching TRBD2. With V trimmed by 2 bases and J by 0 bases, 3 bases remained unmatched. This CDR3 is built from 16 residues. Germline V lookup: CDR1 LGHDT, CDR2 YNNKEL (reference sequence). Here the CDR3 reads CASSQLAGVYQETQYF. The CDR3, as DNA: TGTGCCAGCAGCCAACTAGCGGGAGTGTACCAAGAGACCCAGTACTTC.

The chain combines TRBV6-5 with TRBJ2-7; weak D call: TRBD1 (5 bases). In germline, CDR1 is MNHEY, CDR2 SVGAGI. There are 13 residues in the CDR3. V lost 10 bases to trimming and J lost 3 bases, with 16 bases between them. This CDR3 reads CATSEGVIYEQYF. CDR3 sequence (DNA): TGTGCCACCTCGGAAGGGGTAATCTACGAGCAGTACTTC.

The chain employs TRBV27 and TRBJ2-1; perhaps TRBD1 as D (6 bases). This CDR3 is built from 14 residues. Germline V gives CDR1 MNHEY, CDR2 SMNVEV (reference sequence). V dropped 3 bases and J dropped 4 bases, with 10 bases sitting between them. The DNA for the CDR3 is TGTGCCAGCAGTTTTGTACAGGGATACAATGAGCAGTTCTTC. Its translation: CASSFVQGYNEQFF.

The chain joins TRBV4-2 to TRBJ2-1; TRBD2 is a possible D gene (6 bases). Trimming cost V 3 bases and J 8 bases, with 11 bases left between them. The CDR3 is made up of 13 amino acids. Germline CDR1 LGHNA, CDR2 YNFKEQ. The CDR3 DNA follows: TGTGCCAGCAGCCACAGACTAGTTGATGAGCAGTTCTTC. Residues: CASSHRLVDEQFF.

The chain uses TRBV4-2 and TRBJ1-2; D is ambiguous. The CDR3 spans 19 residues. CDR1 and CDR2 (germline): LGHNA, YNFKEQ. The V gene lost 1 base and the J gene lost 2 bases, with 23 bases spanning the gap. The CDR3 nucleotides read TGTGCCAGCAGCCAAGGTTTGAGGCAGAAGAGAATAACAAACTATGGCTACACCTTC. It encodes CASSQGLRQKRITNYGYTF.

This clone was recorded a few times. The rearrangement joins TRBV18 to TRBJ1-3; D remains ambiguous. Per the germline V gene, CDR1 is KGHSH and CDR2 is LQKENI. This CDR3 spans 18 amino acids. Trimming pared 2 bases from V and 0 bases from J, leaving 17 bases between. The CDR3 spells CASSPGAGRLVSGNTIYF. The CDR3 nucleotides read TGTGCCAGCTCACCAGGTGCAGGCAGGCTTGTCTCTGGAAACACCATATATTTT.

V and J are TRBV2 and TRBJ1-3, with 11 bases fitting TRBD1. V was pared by 7 bases and J by 0 bases, with 2 bases of the junction left unmatched. Germline loops: CDR1 SNHLY, CDR2 FYNNEI. This CDR3 spans 15 amino acids. This chain's CDR3 is CASTGTGGSGNTIYF. The CDR3 DNA reads TGTGCCAGCACGGGGACAGGGGGCTCTGGAAACACCATATATTTT. Together with reference TRBV2 and TRBJ1-3, the CDR3 gives the full variable domain: EPEVTQTPSHQVTQMGQEVILRCVPISNHLYFYWYRQILGQKVEFLVSFYNNEISEKSEIFDDQFSVERPDGSNFTLKIRSTKLEDSAMYFCASTGTGGSGNTIYFGEGSWLTVV.

The genes are TRBV6-5 and TRBJ1-1; possible D gene TRBD1, 5 bases. V was trimmed by 6 bases and J by 2 bases, leaving 16 bases between them. Per the germline V gene, CDR1 is MNHEY and CDR2 is SVGAGI. The CDR3 has 15 amino acids. The CDR3 nucleotides are TGTGCCAGCAGACCCCGTGGTAGGGGAAACACTGAAGCTTTCTTT. It encodes CASRPRGRGNTEAFF.

The rearrangement uses TRBV7-9 and TRBJ2-1; 7 nucleotides line up with TRBD2. The CDR3 contains 15 residues. V lost 5 bases, J lost 3 bases, and 7 bases stayed unmatched. Looked up from germline, CDR1 is SEHNR and CDR2 is FQNEAQ (reference sequence). The CDR3 bases are TGTGCCAGCAGCCCGGTCCGGGGGGTCTACAATGAGCAGTTCTTC. It yields the protein CASSPVRGVYNEQFF.

The chain employs TRBV5-4 and TRBJ1-1, with a tentative D call TRBD1 (5 bases). The CDR3 has 16 amino acids. In germline, CDR1 is SGHNT, CDR2 YYREEE (reference sequence). Trimming left V 5 bases short and J 1 base short, with 18 bases between. The chain's CDR3 is CASSALGAAPNTEAFF. The CDR3 nucleotides are TGTGCCAGCAGTGCACTTGGGGCCGCGCCGAACACTGAAGCTTTCTTT.

V usage is TRBV11-1 and J usage is TRBJ1-4, with D uncertain. Per germline, CDR1 SGHAT and CDR2 FQDESV (reference sequence). The CDR3 extends over 13 amino acids. The V end was cut by 0 bases, the J end by 5 bases, with 4 bases between. The CDR3 region is CASSLASNEKLFF. CDR3 coding DNA: TGTGCCAGCAGCTTAGCGTCGAATGAAAAACTGTTTTTT.

The V and J genes are TRBV7-9 and TRBJ2-3; 11 bases fit TRBD2. The V gene's germline CDR1 is SEHNR and CDR2 FQNEAQ (reference sequence). V gave up 5 bases and J gave up 3 bases; unmatched junction bases: 7. The CDR3 spans 16 residues. The CDR3 DNA follows: TGTGCCAGCAGCGTATTAGCGGGGGGGCCTACAGATACGCAGTATTTT. Residues: CASSVLAGGPTDTQYF.

The J gene is TRBJ1-2, the V gene TRBV7-9; D not resolved. Trimming stripped 3 bases from V and 4 bases from J, with 9 bases between. This CDR3 spans 13 amino acids. Per the germline V gene, CDR1 is SEHNR and CDR2 is FQNEAQ (reference sequence). The CDR3 DNA follows: TGTGCCAGCAGCTTCGACTCTTTCTATGGCTACACCTTC. It encodes CASSFDSFYGYTF. The entire variable domain, with the rest obtained from reference TRBV7-9 and TRBJ1-2, is as follows: DTGVSQNPRHKITKRGQNVTFRCDPISEHNRLYWYRQTLGQGPEFLTYFQNEAQLEKSRLLSDRFSAERPKGSFSTLEIQRTEQGDSAMYLCASSFDSFYGYTFGSGTRLTVV.

The chain's CDR3 is CASSQQGDIYEQYF. CDR3 DNA sequence: TGTGCCAGCTCACAACAGGGGGATATATACGAGCAGTACTTC. The chain combines TRBV18 with TRBJ2-7; 8 bases fit TRBD1. The CDR3 totals 14 residues. Germline V gives CDR1 KGHSH, CDR2 LQKENI. V lost 4 bases, J lost 4 bases, and 6 bases stayed unmatched.

This chain links TRBV6-5 with TRBJ2-7; D call uncertain. V was trimmed by 3 bases and J by 1 base, leaving 10 bases between them. The germline V gene encodes CDR1 MNHEY and CDR2 SVGAGI. The CDR3 totals 14 residues. In DNA form, the CDR3 reads TGTGCCAGCAGTTATTTCCCTAGTTCCTACGAGCAGTACTTC. It codes for CASSYFPSSYEQYF.

The chain employs TRBV21-1 and TRBJ1-6; no DNA check was done on the table's D call, TRBD1. TRBV21-1 is termed a pseudogene. The CDR3 spans 14 residues. Here the CDR3 reads CASRSWTGESPLHF. The CDR3 DNA follows: TGTGCCAGCCGCTCTTGGACAGGAGAGTCACCCCTCCACTTT.